The TCR beta chain under discussion was sequenced for a study of identical twins. The CDR3 is 13 residues long. Trimming pared 1 base from V and 3 bases from J, leaving 6 bases between. Per the germline V gene, CDR1 is MDHEN and CDR2 is SYDVKM. This clonotype was counted a few times. TCRdb re-called the 5' RACE reads with MiXCR, one entry per CDR3 protein. Of under 350,000 distinct CDR3 sequences listed, roughly 9% are singletons. The same sample was also used in a study of yellow fever vaccine responses in identical twins.

This clonotype was obtained from a young woman in good health. The V and J genes are TRBV28 and TRBJ2-5, with D unclear. The sample taken for sequencing was CD8+ T cells sorted from blood. In DNA form, the CDR3 reads TGTGCCAGCAGTTTATATCTTAAAGAGACCCAGTACTTC. Its protein is CASSLYLKETQYF.